The 26 T cell receptor beta chains listed next were all sequenced from one sample in a study of breast tumors, draining lymph nodes, adjacent tissues (dated by TCRdb to about 2016). The axillary draining lymph nodes of breast cancer patients were the source of the lymph node samples. Library prep was done by multiplex PCR. The instrument given in TCRdb is Illumina HiSeq 2000. TCRdb ran its own pipeline on the public reads, namely fastp trimming at Q25 and MiXCR clone calling, and kept in-frame beta chains. Identical CDR3 proteins give one entry, which carries the most common genes and DNA. The sample table lists about 180,000 distinct CDR3 sequences, about 34% of them with a count of one. The top ten constitute 3% to 4% of the sample. Sequencing was performed on axillary lymph node tissue. These receptors were taken from a female donor with breast cancer. Some clones in this sample may be carry-over from other donors' samples.

This clonotype is termed medium-sized (0.01 to 0.1%). This chain joins TRBV6-5 and TRBJ2-7; 7 positions agree with TRBD2. This CDR3 has 14 amino acids. CDR1 and CDR2 (germline): MNHEY, SVGAGI. V lost 2 bases, J lost 6 bases, and 7 bases stayed unmatched. CDR3 sequence: CASSYGLVRGEQYF. As DNA, the CDR3 is TGTGCCAGCAGTTACGGACTAGTTCGGGGCGAGCAGTACTTC.

Details on this clonotype: One junction end does not reproduce the germline sequence, and a read error may be involved. The chain couples TRBV6-2 or TRBV6-3 to TRBJ2-7; 9 nucleotides align to TRBD2. CDR1 and CDR2 from the germline V gene are MNHEY and SVGEGT. CDR3 size: 15 residues. The CDR3, as DNA: TGTGCCAGCAGTCACTCGACTAGCGGTAACTACGAGCAGTACTTC. Translated: CASSHSTSGNYEQYF.

This clonotype was found many times. The chain combines TRBV3-1 with TRBJ2-1; 9 nucleotides match TRBD2. The CDR3 length is 17 residues. With V trimmed by 4 bases and J by 2 bases, 9 bases remained unmatched. Germline V gene lookup returns CDR1 LGHDT and CDR2 YNNKEL (reference sequence). The CDR3 DNA reads TGTGCCAGCAGCCCCCGAATAGCGGGGGTCCCCTACAATGAGCAGTTCTTC. Its protein product is CASSPRIAGVPYNEQFF.

This clonotype has ten or more counts. At one boundary the junction diverges from the germline segment, which might be a read error. The J gene is TRBJ2-5, the V gene TRBV9; the D gene is possibly TRBD1 (6 bases). CDR1 is SGDLS and CDR2 is YYNGEE in the germline V gene. The CDR3 is made up of 14 amino acids. The CDR3 reads CASSARGIQETQSF. As DNA, the CDR3 is TGTGCCAGCAGCGCCAGGGGAATCCAAGAGACCCAGTCCTTC.

This clonotype was detected ten times or more. The chain links TRBV5-1 to TRBJ2-7, with TRBD1 as a possible D gene (5 bases). The length of the CDR3 is 15 residues. Germline V lookup: CDR1 SGHRS, CDR2 YFSETQ. V lost 0 bases, J lost 6 bases, and 16 bases lay in between. The CDR3 DNA follows: TGCGCCAGCAGCTTGGAGAGACAGCCGCTGGGCGAGCAGTACTTC. This codes for CASSLERQPLGEQYF. Supplemented by reference TRBV5-1 and TRBJ2-7, the full variable domain reads KAGVTQTPRYLIKTRGQQVTLSCSPISGHRSVSWYQQTPGQGLQFLFEYFSETQRNKGNFPGRFSGRQFSNSRSEMNVSTLELGDSALYLCASSLERQPLGEQYFGPGTRLTVT.

This clonotype was seen ten or more times. This chain uses TRBV6-5 with TRBJ2-2; D ambiguous. CDR3 length equals 13 residues. Germline V gene sequence: CDR1 MNHEY, CDR2 SVGAGI. Trimming shortened V by 5 bases and J by 10 bases, and 14 bases separated the two germline ends. CDR3 bases: TGTGCCAGCAGTCACGATTCGCCCTCGGAGCTGTTTTTT. Translation gives CASSHDSPSELFF.

This clonotype was seen just once. The rearrangement links TRBV9 to TRBJ1-5; perhaps TRBD1 as D (6 bases). The germline gives CDR1 SGDLS, CDR2 YYNGEE. The CDR3 consists of 15 residues. Trimming left V 4 bases short and J 7 bases short, with 18 bases between. As DNA, the CDR3 is TGTGCCAGCAGCCTCTACGAGGGGGTAGAGCAGCCCCAGCATTTT. As protein: CASSLYEGVEQPQHF.

This clonotype has a count of ten or more. The V and J genes are TRBV7-8 and TRBJ1-4; 8 nucleotides line up with TRBD1. CDR1 is SGHVS, CDR2 FQNEAQ, per germline. V lost 5 bases and J lost 8; bases outside the gene matches: 13. The CDR3 is 16 amino acids. The DNA of the CDR3 is TGTGCCAGCAGCAGACTCGACAGGGGCGGTGGGGAAAAACTGTTTTTT. It translates to CASSRLDRGGGEKLFF.

The CDR3: CSARGQPNPYEQYF. DNA of the CDR3: TGCAGTGCTAGGGGACAGCCAAATCCCTACGAGCAGTACTTC. The gene calls are TRBV20-1 and TRBJ2-7, with TRBD1 identical over 7 bases. The germline CDR1 and CDR2 sequences are DFQATT and SNEGSKA (reference sequence). This CDR3 comprises 14 residues. V lost 3 bases, J lost 2 bases, and 7 bases stayed unmatched.

This clonotype was counted many times. The chain combines TRBV3-1 with TRBJ2-7; D might be TRBD1 (5 bases). Trimming stripped 4 bases from V and 9 bases from J, with 19 bases between. CDR3 length: 14 amino acids. Germline CDR1 reads LGHDT; CDR2 reads YNNKEL (reference sequence). The CDR3 loop reads CASSPQTEAQVQYF. The CDR3, as DNA: TGTGCCAGCAGCCCTCAGACAGAAGCTCAGGTGCAGTACTTC.

In regard to this clonotype: A much more abundant neighbour one base away suggests this may be a read error. The J gene is TRBJ2-7, the V gene TRBV25-1; maybe TRBD1 (6 bases). V was shortened by 9 bases and J by 0 bases, with 18 bases between the two germline ends. CDR1 MGHDK and CDR2 SYGVNS come from the germline V gene. The CDR3 runs to 15 residues. Here the CDR3 reads CARSLIGGHSYEQYF. In nucleotides, the CDR3 is TGTGCCAGGAGTTTAATTGGGGGACACTCCTACGAGCAGTACTTC.

The J gene is TRBJ1-6, the V gene TRBV9, with 10 bases lining up with TRBD1. Germline V gives CDR1 SGDLS, CDR2 YYNGEE. V gave up 5 bases and J gave up 9 bases; unmatched junction bases: 17. The CDR3 is 18 amino acids. CDR3 in DNA: TGTGCCAGCAGTGAGGGGGGGGACAGGGGCTATACGGGTTCACCCCTCCACTTT. It encodes CASSEGGDRGYTGSPLHF.

This clonotype was seen many times. V gene TRBV5-5 combines with J gene TRBJ1-4, with D possibly TRBD1 on 5 matching bases. V was trimmed by 3 bases and J by 3 bases, leaving 21 bases between them. The length of the CDR3 is 18 residues. CDR1 is SGHKS and CDR2 is YYEKEE in the germline V gene (reference sequence). The DNA of the CDR3 is TGTGCCAGCAGCTCGACCGGGCGGCAGGGAATCCCTAATGAAAAACTGTTTTTT. Translated: CASSSTGRQGIPNEKLFF. Full variable domain (outside the CDR3, taken from reference TRBV5-5 and TRBJ1-4): DAGVTQSPTHLIKTRGQQVTLRCSPISGHKSVSWYQQVLGQGPQFIFQYYEKEERGRGNFPDRFSARQFPNYSSELNVNALLLGDSALYLCASSSTGRQGIPNEKLFFGSGTQLSVL.

Comment on this clonotype: At one of its ends the junction is not consistent with the germline gene, which may arise from a read error. V and J are TRBV12-3 or TRBV12-4 and TRBJ2-7; 7 nucleotides agree with TRBD2. This CDR3 spans 14 amino acids. The CDR3, as DNA: TGTGCCTGCAGTTTGGGGGGGAGCTCCTACGAGCAGTACTTC. Translation: CACSLGGSSYEQYF.

As regards this clonotype: A much larger clone sits a single nucleotide away, making a read error possible. This rearrangement joins TRBV3-1 to TRBJ2-5; D might be TRBD2 (6 bases). Trimming took off 2 bases at V and 3 bases at J, with 16 bases between the two ends. The V gene's germline CDR1 is LGHDT and CDR2 YNNKEL (reference sequence). The CDR3 length is 16 residues. The CDR3 region has the DNA TGTGCCAGCAGCCAAAAAACCGGGACTGGAAAAGAGACCCAGTACTTC. Protein: CASSQKTGTGKETQYF.

This clonotype appeared many times. The rearrangement uses TRBV11-2 and TRBJ2-1; perhaps D is TRBD1 or TRBD2 (5 bases each). Trimming stripped 1 base from V and 0 bases from J, with 13 bases between. CDR1 and CDR2 (germline): SGHAT, FQNNGV. There are 17 residues in the CDR3. CDR3: CASSLVGQRSSYNEQFF. The CDR3 DNA follows: TGTGCCAGCAGCTTAGTGGGGCAGCGGAGCTCCTACAATGAGCAGTTCTTC.

The sample holds many counts of this clonotype. This chain uses TRBV20-1 with TRBJ1-5, with a weak D call TRBD1 (5 bases). Germline CDR1 reads DFQATT; CDR2 reads SNEGSKA (reference sequence). V dropped 0 bases and J dropped 4 bases, with 22 bases sitting between them. CDR3 length equals 18 residues. The CDR3: CSARDSNPVTEINQPQHF. In nucleotides, the CDR3 is TGCAGTGCTAGAGATTCGAACCCCGTGACAGAGATAAATCAGCCCCAGCATTTT.

This clonotype was seen many times. This chain uses TRBV6-4 with TRBJ1-5, with D unresolved. V was pared by 5 bases and J by 5 bases, with 10 bases between. The CDR3 is 13 amino acids. Per germline, CDR1 MRHNA and CDR2 SNTAGT. The CDR3 nucleotides read TGTGCCAGCAGTCCCGAGATCGATCAGCCCCAGCATTTT. Amino acids: CASSPEIDQPQHF.

This clonotype has at least ten counts. The rearrangement joins TRBV7-9 to TRBJ1-2; D unresolved. V lost 1 base and J 4 bases, leaving 7 bases between the germline ends. Germline V gene lookup returns CDR1 SEHNR and CDR2 FQNEAQ (reference sequence). CDR3 length: 13 residues. CDR3 bases: TGTGCCAGCAGCTTAGGCCTTCTCTATGGCTACACCTTC. Its translation is CASSLGLLYGYTF.

There are many counts of this clonotype. V gene TRBV6-2 or TRBV6-3 combines with J gene TRBJ1-5; perhaps TRBD1 as D (6 bases). Between the trimmed V and J ends, which lost 6 bases and 4 bases, there was a span of 13 bases. Germline loops: CDR1 MNHEY, CDR2 SVGEGT. This CDR3 comprises 14 residues. CDR3 nucleotide sequence: TGTGCCAGCAGAACAAACAGGGAAAATCAGCCCCAGCATTTT. Translated, it gives CASRTNRENQPQHF.

This clonotype was detected ten times or more. The rearrangement uses TRBV9 and TRBJ2-2; the D gene is possibly TRBD2 (5 bases). Germline CDR1 is SGDLS and CDR2 is YYNGEE. This CDR3 comprises 14 residues. Trimming stripped 3 bases from V and 8 bases from J, with 14 bases between. CDR3 sequence reads: CASSAGVLLGELFF. In DNA, the CDR3 is TGTGCCAGCAGCGCCGGGGTCCTTTTGGGGGAGCTGTTTTTT. The full variable domain, rest sourced from reference TRBV9 and TRBJ2-2, is DSGVTQTPKHLITATGQRVTLRCSPRSGDLSVYWYQQSLDQGLQFLIQYYNGEERAKGNILERFSAQQFPDLHSELNLSSLELGDSALYFCASSAGVLLGELFFGEGSRLTVL.

This clonotype was seen ten or more times. J is TRBJ1-2 and V is TRBV19, with D possibly TRBD1 on 5 matching bases. The CDR3 consists of 14 residues. V lost 5 bases and J lost 4, with 14 bases in between. In germline, CDR1 is LNHDA, CDR2 SQIVND (reference sequence). The CDR3: CASSPRGAGYGYTF. The CDR3 bases are TGTGCCAGTAGTCCACGGGGCGCCGGCTATGGCTACACCTTC.

This clonotype came up many times. This chain connects TRBV5-1 to TRBJ2-2; TRBD1 matches at 9 bases. This CDR3 region has 16 residues. V gave up 4 bases and J gave up 2 bases; unmatched junction bases: 6. Germline V gives CDR1 SGHRS, CDR2 YFSETQ. CDR3 residues: CASSEGTGFNTGELFF. The DNA for the CDR3 is TGCGCCAGCAGCGAGGGGACAGGGTTTAACACCGGGGAGCTGTTTTTT.

With regard to this clonotype: One end of the junction is discordant with germline, which a read error may explain. The gene calls are TRBV6-6 and TRBJ2-5; weak D call: TRBD2 (5 bases). Germline assignment: CDR1 MNHNY and CDR2 SVGAGI (reference sequence). The CDR3 is made up of 14 amino acids. The CDR3 DNA sequence: TGTGCCGGCAGTCACGAGCGGATCCAAGAGACCCAGTACTTC. Its protein product is CAGSHERIQETQYF.

The sample holds many counts of this clonotype. The chain couples TRBV4-2 to TRBJ2-1, with 8 positions matching TRBD2. J gave up 3 bases and V 5 bases, and 6 bases lay outside the gene matches. The CDR3 spans 15 residues. Germline V lookup: CDR1 LGHNA, CDR2 YNFKEQ. For the CDR3, the DNA is TGTGCCAGCAGCGCCCGGGGGGGCGGCTACAATGAGCAGTTCTTC. Encoded protein: CASSARGGGYNEQFF.

This clonotype was counted ten times or more. The V and J genes are TRBV30 and TRBJ1-2, with D perhaps matching TRBD1 (5 bases). Trimming stripped 4 bases from V and 3 bases from J, with 9 bases between. Germline CDR1 is GTSNPN and CDR2 is SVGIG (reference sequence). The CDR3 consists of 12 residues. The CDR3 protein is CAWKGADYGYTF. The CDR3 DNA reads TGTGCCTGGAAAGGGGCCGACTATGGCTACACCTTC.